The subject of this entry is one T cell receptor (beta chain). Its target is not known. The record originates from a study of cytotoxic CD8 clonotypes in ibrutinib-treated CLL. Study-wide results and caveats: At baseline, clonality was higher than in age-matched healthy donors and correlated with CD8+ counts. An increase in clonality occurred at ibrutinib response, followed by a return toward baseline at progression. Among the clonotypes, public ones were uncommon and contracted or held stable on treatment.

Genomic DNA for TCR beta libraries, 2 to 2.5 micrograms, came from cryopreserved PBMCs. Trimming cost V 5 bases and J 4 bases, with 14 bases left between them. There are 14 residues in the CDR3. Germline V gene sequence: CDR1 SGHVS, CDR2 FQNEAQ. Some clones are missing from TCRdb's copy, which holds only in-frame ones; the method was immunoSEQ multiplex PCR. The sample carries some 120,000 clones, roughly 57% recorded once. The origin of this receptor is a human donor with chronic lymphocytic leukemia. The material sequenced was PBMCs, taken after 24 months of ibrutinib treatment. The chain uses TRBV7-8 and TRBJ1-2; D perhaps matches TRBD1 (5 bases). The CDR3 nucleotides read TGTGCCAGCAGCCGCCGTACAGGATTCTATGGCTACACCTTC. Amino acid sequence: CASSRRTGFYGYTF.